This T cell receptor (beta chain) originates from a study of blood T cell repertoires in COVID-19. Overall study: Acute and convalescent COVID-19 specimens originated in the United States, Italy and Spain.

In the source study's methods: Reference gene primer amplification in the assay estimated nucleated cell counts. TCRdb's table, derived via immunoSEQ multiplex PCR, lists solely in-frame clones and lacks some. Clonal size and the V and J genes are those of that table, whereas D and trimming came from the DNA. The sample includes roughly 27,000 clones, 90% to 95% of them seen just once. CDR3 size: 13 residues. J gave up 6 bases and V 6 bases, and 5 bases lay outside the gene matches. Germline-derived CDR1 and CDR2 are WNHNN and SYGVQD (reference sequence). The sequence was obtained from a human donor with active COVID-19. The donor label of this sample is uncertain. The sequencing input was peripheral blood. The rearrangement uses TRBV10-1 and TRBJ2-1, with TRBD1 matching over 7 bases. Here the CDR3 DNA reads TGCGCCAGCAGCCCCGGGACAGCCAATGAGCAGTTCTTC. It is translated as CASSPGTANEQFF.